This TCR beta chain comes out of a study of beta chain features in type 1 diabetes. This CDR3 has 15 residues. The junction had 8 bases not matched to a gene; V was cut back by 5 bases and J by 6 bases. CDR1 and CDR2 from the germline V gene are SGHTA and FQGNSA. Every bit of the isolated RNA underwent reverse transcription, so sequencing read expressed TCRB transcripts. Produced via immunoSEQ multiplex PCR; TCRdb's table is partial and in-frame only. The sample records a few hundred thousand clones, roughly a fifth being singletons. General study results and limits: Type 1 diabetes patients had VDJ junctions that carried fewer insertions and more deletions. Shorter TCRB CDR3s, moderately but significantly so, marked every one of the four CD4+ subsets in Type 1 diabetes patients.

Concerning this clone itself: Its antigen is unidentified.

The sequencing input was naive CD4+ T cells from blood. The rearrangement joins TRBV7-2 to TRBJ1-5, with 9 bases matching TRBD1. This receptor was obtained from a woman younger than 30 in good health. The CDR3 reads CASSIQGAIGQPQHF. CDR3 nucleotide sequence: TGTGCCAGCAGCATACAGGGGGCGATCGGTCAGCCCCAGCATTTT.